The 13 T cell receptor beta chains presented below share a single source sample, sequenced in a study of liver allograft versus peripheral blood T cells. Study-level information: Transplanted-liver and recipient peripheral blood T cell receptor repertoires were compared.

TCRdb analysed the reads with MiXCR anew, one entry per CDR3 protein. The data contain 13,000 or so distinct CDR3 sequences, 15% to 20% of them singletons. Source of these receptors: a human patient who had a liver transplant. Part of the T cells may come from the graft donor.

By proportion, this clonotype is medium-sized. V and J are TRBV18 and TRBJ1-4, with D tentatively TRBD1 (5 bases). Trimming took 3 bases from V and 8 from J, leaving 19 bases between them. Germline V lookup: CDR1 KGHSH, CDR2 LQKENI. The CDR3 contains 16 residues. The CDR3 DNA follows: TGTGCCAGCTCACCTGCCCCCGGGGCGAGGGGCGAAAAACTGTTTTTT. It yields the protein CASSPAPGARGEKLFF.

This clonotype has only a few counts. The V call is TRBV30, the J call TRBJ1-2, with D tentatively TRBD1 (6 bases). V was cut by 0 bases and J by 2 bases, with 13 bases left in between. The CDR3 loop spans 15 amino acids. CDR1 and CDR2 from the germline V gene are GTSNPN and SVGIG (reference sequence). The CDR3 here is CAWSVFPQGNYGYTF. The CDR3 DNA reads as TGTGCCTGGAGTGTATTCCCCCAGGGGAACTATGGCTACACCTTC.

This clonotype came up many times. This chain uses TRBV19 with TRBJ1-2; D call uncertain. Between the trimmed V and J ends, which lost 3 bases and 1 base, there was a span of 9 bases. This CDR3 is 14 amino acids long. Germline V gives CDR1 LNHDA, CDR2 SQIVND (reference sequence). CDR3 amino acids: CASSIQSFNYGYTF. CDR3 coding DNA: TGTGCCAGTAGTATTCAGAGTTTTAACTATGGCTACACCTTC.

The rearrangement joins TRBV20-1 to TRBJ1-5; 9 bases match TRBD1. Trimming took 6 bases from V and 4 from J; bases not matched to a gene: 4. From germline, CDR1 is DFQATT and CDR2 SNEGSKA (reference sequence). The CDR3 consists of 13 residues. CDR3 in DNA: TGCAGTGCCGATGGGACAGGGAATCAGCCCCAGCATTTT. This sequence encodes CSADGTGNQPQHF.

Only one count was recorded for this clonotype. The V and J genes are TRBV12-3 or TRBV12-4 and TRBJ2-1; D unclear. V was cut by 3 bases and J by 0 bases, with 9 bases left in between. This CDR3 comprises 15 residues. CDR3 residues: CASSFLQSSYNEQFF. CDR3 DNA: TGTGCCAGCAGTTTTCTCCAAAGCTCCTACAATGAGCAGTTCTTC.

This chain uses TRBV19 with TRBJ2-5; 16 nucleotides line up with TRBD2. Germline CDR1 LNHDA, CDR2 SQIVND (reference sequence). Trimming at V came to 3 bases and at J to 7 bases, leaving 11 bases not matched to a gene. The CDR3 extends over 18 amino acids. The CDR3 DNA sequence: TGTGCCAGTAGTATCAGATCGGGACTAGCGGGGGGGCCGGGGACCCAGTACTTC. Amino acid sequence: CASSIRSGLAGGPGTQYF.

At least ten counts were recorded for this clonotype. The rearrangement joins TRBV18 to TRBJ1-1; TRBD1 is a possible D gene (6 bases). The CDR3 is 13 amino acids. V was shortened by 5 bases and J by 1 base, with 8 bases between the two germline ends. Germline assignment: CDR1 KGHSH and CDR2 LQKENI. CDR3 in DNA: TGTGCCAGCTCAGAGGACAGGAACACTGAAGCTTTCTTT. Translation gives CASSEDRNTEAFF.

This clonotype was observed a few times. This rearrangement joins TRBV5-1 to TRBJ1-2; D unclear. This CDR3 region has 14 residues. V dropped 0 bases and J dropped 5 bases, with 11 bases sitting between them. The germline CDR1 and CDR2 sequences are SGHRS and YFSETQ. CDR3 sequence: CASSLGVTAYGYTF. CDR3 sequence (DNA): TGCGCCAGCAGCTTGGGGGTTACGGCTTATGGCTACACCTTC.

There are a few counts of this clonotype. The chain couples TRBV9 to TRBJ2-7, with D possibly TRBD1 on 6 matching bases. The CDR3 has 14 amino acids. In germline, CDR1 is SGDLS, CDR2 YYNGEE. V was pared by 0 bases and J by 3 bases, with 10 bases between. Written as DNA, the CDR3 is TGTGCCAGCAGCGTAGGACAGGCCAACTACGAGCAGTACTTC. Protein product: CASSVGQANYEQYF.

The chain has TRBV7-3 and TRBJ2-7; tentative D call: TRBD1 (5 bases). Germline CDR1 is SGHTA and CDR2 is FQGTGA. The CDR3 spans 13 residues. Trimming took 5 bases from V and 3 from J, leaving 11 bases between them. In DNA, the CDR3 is TGTGCCAGCAGCCTAGGGGTGAGCTACGAGCAGTACTTC. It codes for CASSLGVSYEQYF. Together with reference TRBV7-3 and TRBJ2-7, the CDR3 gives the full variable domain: GAGVSQTPSNKVTEKGKYVELRCDPISGHTALYWYRQSLGQGPEFLIYFQGTGAADDSGLPNDRFFAVRPEGSVSTLKIQRTERGDSAVYLCASSLGVSYEQYFGPGTRLTVT.

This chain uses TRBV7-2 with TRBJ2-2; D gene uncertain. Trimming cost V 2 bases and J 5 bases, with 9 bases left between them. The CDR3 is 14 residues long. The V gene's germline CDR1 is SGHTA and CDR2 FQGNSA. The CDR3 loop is CASSLTTNTGELFF. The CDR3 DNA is TGTGCCAGCAGCTTAACAACAAATACCGGGGAGCTGTTTTTT.

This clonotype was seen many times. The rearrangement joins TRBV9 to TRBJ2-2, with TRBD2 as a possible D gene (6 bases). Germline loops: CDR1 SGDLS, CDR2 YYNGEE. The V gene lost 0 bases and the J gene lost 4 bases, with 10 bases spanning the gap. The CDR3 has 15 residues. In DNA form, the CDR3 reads TGTGCCAGCAGCGTAGGTGGGACTTTCACCGGGGAGCTGTTTTTT. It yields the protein CASSVGGTFTGELFF.

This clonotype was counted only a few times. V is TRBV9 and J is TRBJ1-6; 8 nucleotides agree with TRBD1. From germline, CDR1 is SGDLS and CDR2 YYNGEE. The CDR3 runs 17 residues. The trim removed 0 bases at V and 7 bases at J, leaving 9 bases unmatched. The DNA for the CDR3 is TGTGCCAGCAGCGTAGCGAGACAGGGGTTTGGGAATTCACCCCTCCACTTT. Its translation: CASSVARQGFGNSPLHF.